Reported below is one TCR beta chain. Antigen specificity is unknown. This CDR3 is built from 14 residues. Germline CDR1 is SGHAT and CDR2 is FQNNGV. V shed 5 bases and J 8 bases; nucleotides not matched to a gene: 5. Each CDR3 protein is one row after TCRdb ran MiXCR on the RT-PCR reads. Of some 640,000 distinct CDR3 sequences in the sample, approximately 15% were seen once. This sample was taken from a study of response to subunit inactivated influenza vaccine. Overall study findings and caveats: That few new T cells are recruited by each seasonal influenza vaccination was the authors' suggestion.

Specimen: PBMCs from blood, collected around two weeks before vaccination. J is TRBJ1-6 and V is TRBV11-2; 8 nucleotides line up with TRBD1. The source of this sequence is a man aged 50-60 years who received an inactivated influenza vaccine. The chain's CDR3 is CASSRGQGYSPLHF. DNA for the CDR3: TGTGCCAGCAGCCGTGGACAGGGTTATTCACCCCTCCACTTT.